This T cell receptor (beta chain) derives from a study of T cell responses to AZD1222 COVID-19 vaccine. Generated by immunoSEQ multiplex PCR, the TCRdb table keeps only in-frame clones and is missing some. The sample has over 150,000 clones; around 94% are singletons. This CDR3 is built from 15 residues. Trimming left V 5 bases short and J 5 bases short, with 16 bases between. Germline V gene data show CDR1 as SGHTA and CDR2 as FQGNSA. Points from the study as a whole: The sample set comprised mostly white British donors with more females, and clonal diversity was possibly underestimated. Baseline serology detected seropositivity in only six or seven AZD1222 recipients. CD4 TCRs covered the whole spike, strongest at regions 160-218 and 743-854.

As for this clone: Its specificity is unknown.

The TCR sequence derives from an adult who received the AZD1222 COVID-19 vaccine. The sequencing used peripheral blood, collected 28 days after the second AZD1222 dose. V is TRBV7-2 and J is TRBJ2-1; the D is unclear. CDR3 amino acids: CASSQEVAFHNEQFF. CDR3 coding DNA: TGTGCCAGCAGCCAAGAGGTAGCTTTCCACAATGAGCAGTTCTTC.